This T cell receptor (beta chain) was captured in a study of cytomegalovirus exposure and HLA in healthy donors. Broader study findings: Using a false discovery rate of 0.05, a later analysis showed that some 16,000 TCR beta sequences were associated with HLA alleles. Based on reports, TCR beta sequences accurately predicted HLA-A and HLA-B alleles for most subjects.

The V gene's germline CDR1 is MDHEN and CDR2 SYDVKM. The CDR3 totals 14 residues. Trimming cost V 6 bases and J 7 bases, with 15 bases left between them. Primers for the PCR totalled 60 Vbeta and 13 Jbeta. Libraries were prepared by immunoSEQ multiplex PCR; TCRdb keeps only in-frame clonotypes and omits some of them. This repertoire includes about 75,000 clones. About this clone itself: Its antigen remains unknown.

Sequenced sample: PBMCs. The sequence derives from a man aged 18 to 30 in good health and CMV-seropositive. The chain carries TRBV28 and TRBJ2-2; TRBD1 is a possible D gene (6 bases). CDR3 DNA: TGTGCCAGCAGATTACAGGGTTTGGACGGGGAGCTGTTTTTT. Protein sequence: CASRLQGLDGELFF.